This entry features one TCR beta chain sequence. Antigen specificity is unknown. Germline values: CDR1 SEHNR, CDR2 FQNEAQ (reference sequence). The ends were cut back, 8 bases at V and 7 bases at J, with 8 bases in the middle. CDR3 length: 11 amino acids. With RNA at 10%, 30% or 50%, naive CD8 libraries came from approximately 22,000 to 940,000 sorted cells. These data belong to a study of molecular identifiers for immune sequencing clone quantification. TCRdb recomputed calls from the PCR reads with MiXCR, one row per CDR3 protein. Here the sample spans approximately 550,000 distinct CDR3 sequences, 25% being singletons. General observations from the study: The study found clones above 20 RNA copies held over 98% of effector molecules and under 1% in naive cells.

Material for sequencing was naive CD8+ T cells from blood, with Jurkat cell RNA spiked in. Subset noted: FACS-sorted CD8+CD4-CCR7+CD45RA+ naive T cells. This clonotype was sampled from a human donor in good health. Some libraries in this study had Jurkat cell RNA spiked in. The V gene is TRBV7-9, the J gene TRBJ2-2; D not certain. CDR3: CASGWLGELFF. The DNA for the CDR3 is TGTGCCAGCGGCTGGCTCGGGGAGCTGTTTTTT.